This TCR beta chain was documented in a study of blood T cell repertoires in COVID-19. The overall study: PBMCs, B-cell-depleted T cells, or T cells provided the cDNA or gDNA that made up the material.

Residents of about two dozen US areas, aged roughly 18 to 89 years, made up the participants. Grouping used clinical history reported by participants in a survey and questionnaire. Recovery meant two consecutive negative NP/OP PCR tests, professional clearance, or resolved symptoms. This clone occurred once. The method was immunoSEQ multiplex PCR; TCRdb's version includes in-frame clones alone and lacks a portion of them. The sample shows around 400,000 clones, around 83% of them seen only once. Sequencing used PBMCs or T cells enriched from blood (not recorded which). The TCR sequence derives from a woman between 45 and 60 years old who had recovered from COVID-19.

CDR3 sequence (DNA): TGTGCCAGTAGTTCGCTAGCGGGAAGCTCCTACAATGAGCAGTTCTTC. Protein product: CASSSLAGSSYNEQFF. The chain couples TRBV19 to TRBJ2-1; 9 bases are a match to TRBD2. CDR3 length: 16 amino acids. V lost 5 bases to trimming and J lost 0 bases; unmatched junction nucleotides: 5. Germline V gene data show CDR1 as LNHDA and CDR2 as SQIVND (reference sequence).